This T cell receptor beta chain was identified in a study of T cells in localized non-small cell lung cancer. CDR1 is LGHNT and CDR2 is FRNRAP in the germline V gene. V gave up 8 bases and J gave up 7 bases; unmatched junction bases: 8. The CDR3 runs 13 residues. Atypia-free adjacent lung came from at least 2 cm beyond the tumor margin. This clone was counted a few times. Its antigen remains unknown. TCRdb's copy holds only in-frame clones and misses some; the assay was immunoSEQ multiplex PCR. Of around 1,000 clones in the sample, 20% to 25% are singletons; the top ten hold roughly 10%. Study-level results: Researchers found a median roughly 56 of the top 100 tumor clones in adjacent lung. Uninvolved adjacent lung showed the highest T cell clonality, exceeding tumor. The tumor had only one region sequenced, so heterogeneity remains possible.

The sample consisted of normal lung tissue next to the tumor, taken before any cancer treatment. V usage is TRBV12-5 and J usage is TRBJ2-4; 7 bases are shared with TRBD2. This receptor was identified in a man aged 35 to 69 with stage III squamous cell lung carcinoma. The CDR3 DNA reads TGTGCTAGTTGCTGGGACGGGGGGAACATTCAGTACTTC. Protein sequence: CASCWDGGNIQYF.